Below, 20 T cell receptor beta chains from the same sample are listed, as sequenced in a study of spatial heterogeneity in lung cancer. Overall study results and limits: It was found that expanded intratumoral alpha and beta TCR counts tracked tumor mutation counts.

These receptors are not linked to any known antigen. TCRdb reanalysed the 5' RACE reads using MiXCR and keeps one entry per CDR3 protein. Of some 100,000 distinct CDR3 sequences detected, 4% to 4.5% appear once; the ten largest clones hold around 20%. Stated time point: sample taken at primary tumor resection. The sequencing used lung tumor tissue, collected at surgery. These receptors all come from a male donor with early-stage non-small cell lung cancer.

The rearrangement uses TRBV20-1 and TRBJ2-1; TRBD2 is a possible D gene (5 bases). CDR1 is DFQATT, CDR2 SNEGSKA, per germline (reference sequence). Between the trimmed V and J ends, which lost 1 base and 4 bases, there was a span of 14 bases. The CDR3 loop spans 15 amino acids. CDR3 DNA: TGCAGTGCTAGAGGCTCGGAGGCAGCTTACAATGAGCAGTTCTTC. The encoded protein is CSARGSEAAYNEQFF.

This clonotype was counted many times. The genes are TRBV5-1 and TRBJ1-2, with 7 bases fitting TRBD1. The CDR3 runs to 14 residues. Germline CDR1 reads SGHRS; CDR2 reads YFSETQ. With V trimmed by 5 bases and J by 2 bases, 6 bases remained unmatched. The CDR3 loop reads CASRSRGGNYGYTF. The CDR3 DNA reads TGCGCCAGCAGATCCCGAGGGGGCAACTATGGCTACACCTTC.

This clonotype was found many times. The V and J genes are TRBV29-1 and TRBJ2-1, with D possibly being TRBD2 (5 bases). The CDR3 contains 15 residues. In germline, CDR1 is SQVTM, CDR2 ANQGSEA. The V end lost 2 bases, the J end lost 4 bases, and 15 bases lay between the germline ends. This chain's CDR3 is CSVEYRRSAYNEQFF. The DNA for the CDR3 is TGCAGCGTTGAATATAGGAGGTCAGCTTACAATGAGCAGTTCTTC.

This clonotype was recorded many times. CDR3 sequence (DNA): TGTGCCAGCAGCTTCCCTCACACAGGGCACTATGGCTACACCTTC. Its protein product is CASSFPHTGHYGYTF. The chain links TRBV21-1 to TRBJ1-2; no DNA check was done on the table's D call, TRBD1. TRBV21-1 is a pseudogene. CDR3 size: 15 residues.

This clonotype was counted at least ten times. This chain uses TRBV7-8 with TRBJ2-2; D is possibly TRBD1 (5 bases). Germline assignment: CDR1 SGHVS and CDR2 FQNEAQ. The length of the CDR3 is 16 residues. Trimming left V 3 bases short and J 5 bases short, with 16 bases between. CDR3 region: CASSFRDSSGTGELFF. DNA for the CDR3: TGTGCCAGCAGCTTCAGGGATTCGAGTGGAACCGGGGAGCTGTTTTTT. Full variable domain (outside the CDR3, taken from reference TRBV7-8 and TRBJ2-2): GAGVSQSPRYKVAKRGQDVALRCDPISGHVSLFWYQQALGQGPEFLTYFQNEAQLDKSGLPSDRFFAERPEGSVSTLKIQRTQQEDSAVYLCASSFRDSSGTGELFFGEGSRLTVL.

Points on this clonotype: Being one base from a much bigger clone, this may be a read error. The V gene is TRBV6-1, the J gene TRBJ2-1; 7 bases line up with TRBD1. The CDR3 totals 14 residues. Germline CDR1 reads MNHNS; CDR2 reads SASEGT. CDR3: CASSAYGTDNELFF. The DNA for the CDR3 is TGTGCCAGCAGTGCGTACGGGACAGACAATGAGCTGTTCTTC.

This clonotype was counted at least ten times. The rearrangement joins TRBV12-3 or TRBV12-4 to TRBJ1-2, with D possibly TRBD1 on 6 matching bases. The length of the CDR3 is 15 residues. V lost 5 bases and J 6 bases, leaving 19 bases between the germline ends. The CDR3 protein is CASSPGGGVRHGYTF. As DNA, the CDR3 is TGTGCCAGCAGTCCGGGGGGGGGCGTTCGGCATGGCTACACCTTC.

This clonotype was picked up many times. The V gene is TRBV9, the J gene TRBJ2-1, with 14 nucleotides matching TRBD2. The CDR3 is 16 amino acids. Per the germline V gene, CDR1 is SGDLS and CDR2 is YYNGEE. The V segment lost 0 bases and the J segment 9 bases; nucleotides outside the gene matches: 5. The CDR3 nucleotides are TGTGCCAGCAGCGTAGCCCCCGGACTAGCGGGAGGTGAGCAGTTCTTC. Protein product: CASSVAPGLAGGEQFF.

This clonotype was seen many times. This sequence joins TRBV18 and TRBJ1-4, with D uncertain. Trimming took off 5 bases at V and 10 bases at J, with 20 bases between the two ends. Germline lookup yields CDR1 KGHSH and CDR2 LQKENI. This CDR3 is built from 15 residues. The CDR3 DNA follows: TGTGCCAGCTCAGCTTTAAAGTCGGGGTTGGGAAAACTGTTTTTT. It codes for CASSALKSGLGKLFF.

This clonotype was counted ten times or more. The chain links TRBV4-2 to TRBJ2-1; a possible D gene is TRBD2 (5 bases). Trimming removed 3 bases from V and 0 bases from J, with 9 bases in between. This CDR3 contains 15 residues. Per the germline V gene, CDR1 is LGHNA and CDR2 is YNFKEQ. This chain's CDR3 is CASSQGGPSYNEQFF. The DNA of the CDR3 is TGTGCCAGCAGCCAGGGCGGGCCCTCCTACAATGAGCAGTTCTTC.

This clonotype was seen at least ten times. The chain links TRBV29-1 to TRBJ2-1, with a possible D match to TRBD1 (6 bases). This CDR3 spans 13 amino acids. CDR1 SQVTM and CDR2 ANQGSEA come from the germline V gene. Trimming removed 7 bases at V and 2 bases at J, with 12 bases between. CDR3 bases: TGCAGCGGGACAGACCGCACCTACAATGAGCAGTTCTTC. It codes for CSGTDRTYNEQFF.

This clonotype was seen repeatedly, ten times or more. The chain combines TRBV28 with TRBJ1-3; no definite D call. This CDR3 is built from 12 residues. The germline V gene encodes CDR1 MDHEN and CDR2 SYDVKM. Trimming shortened V by 10 bases and J by 4 bases, and 11 bases separated the two germline ends. In DNA form, the CDR3 reads TGTGCCACCGACATGGGAGGAAACACCATATATTTT. This sequence encodes CATDMGGNTIYF.

The chain couples TRBV20-1 to TRBJ2-5; 8 bases align to TRBD1. This CDR3 has 12 residues. Germline CDR1 DFQATT, CDR2 SNEGSKA (reference sequence). V lost 6 bases and J lost 5; bases outside the gene matches: 5. CDR3: CSADREGETQYF. The CDR3 region has the DNA TGCAGTGCGGACAGGGAAGGGGAGACCCAGTACTTC.

This clonotype was seen just once. A clone one base away is much larger, so this may be a read error. The V and J genes are TRBV5-4 and TRBJ1-1, with D possibly TRBD1 on 6 matching bases. CDR3 length equals 12 residues. The V gene's germline CDR1 is SGHNT and CDR2 YYREEE (reference sequence). CDR3 nucleotides: TGTGCCAGAAGCTTGAGGGGGAATGAAGCTTTCTTT. This sequence encodes CARSLRGNEAFF.

This chain links TRBV6-6 with TRBJ1-2, with TRBD1 matching over 7 bases. The V gene's germline CDR1 is MNHNY and CDR2 SVGAGI (reference sequence). Germline trimming cut 5 bases from V and 2 bases from J; bases unmatched to any gene: 11. The CDR3 contains 16 residues. The CDR3, as DNA: TGTGCCAGCAGTGTGCCTCCGGGGGGACAGAACTATGGCTACACCTTC. It specifies CASSVPPGGQNYGYTF.

The genes are TRBV5-1 and TRBJ2-3; D may match TRBD1 or TRBD2 (5 bases each). V lost 6 bases and J 3 bases, leaving 14 bases between the germline ends. CDR1 SGHRS and CDR2 YFSETQ come from the germline V gene. This CDR3 is 14 amino acids long. The CDR3 nucleotides are TGCGCCAGCACAATTGGGGGAGCAACAGATACGCAGTATTTT. This encodes CASTIGGATDTQYF.

This clonotype occurred many times. This chain uses TRBV27 with TRBJ2-3; D is possibly TRBD1 or TRBD2 (6 bases each). Germline CDR1 and CDR2: MNHEY and SMNVEV (reference sequence). The CDR3 contains 15 residues. The germline V and J ends were trimmed by 6 bases and 1 base, with 14 bases remaining between them. CDR3 amino acids: CASSRSRGRTDTQYF. The CDR3 coding sequence is TGTGCCAGCAGCCGTTCCCGGGGGCGCACAGATACGCAGTATTTT.

This clonotype was recorded at least ten times. V gene TRBV6-1 combines with J gene TRBJ2-7; 7 bases align to TRBD1. The V segment lost 6 bases and the J segment 3 bases; nucleotides outside the gene matches: 11. CDR3 length: 15 amino acids. In germline, CDR1 is MNHNS, CDR2 SASEGT. The CDR3 protein is CASSEIGGRGYEQYF. The CDR3 nucleotides read TGTGCCAGCAGCGAAATAGGGGGCAGAGGCTACGAGCAGTACTTC.

This clonotype showed up just a few times. This chain uses TRBV2 with TRBJ2-3; D unresolved. CDR1 is SNHLY, CDR2 FYNNEI, per germline. V was shortened by 8 bases and J by 0 bases, with 18 bases between the two germline ends. The CDR3 length is 16 residues. The CDR3 bases are TGTGCCAGCCATGGTTTGAGTTCTCTAAGCACAGATACGCAGTATTTT. Translating gives CASHGLSSLSTDTQYF.

This clonotype was recorded at least ten times. The rearrangement joins TRBV30 to TRBJ1-4; D is possibly TRBD1 (5 bases). Trimming took off 0 bases at V and 7 bases at J, with 9 bases between the two ends. The CDR3 length is 13 residues. The germline V gene has CDR1 GTSNPN and CDR2 SVGIG (reference sequence). DNA of the CDR3: TGTGCCTGGAGTGTTCAGGGAGGTGAAAAACTGTTTTTT. Its translation is CAWSVQGGEKLFF.